This T cell receptor (beta chain) was captured by sequencing in a study of blood T cell repertoires in COVID-19 (dated by TCRdb to the early 2020s). Describing the broader study: Samples from collaborators originated in the United States, Italy and Spain and spanned both the acute and convalescent phases of COVID-19. Where HLA class I and class II types were available, the types were taken from metadata supplied by the sample provider, not from assay-based typing. Deeply sampled blood TCRbeta repertoires from subjects exposed to, actively infected with, or recovered from COVID-19 were included in the dataset. The samples were drawn from two sources: the first 160 participants of the ongoing ImmuneRACE study, and 1,200 or so subjects contributed by 6 global collaborators. The prospective study material was composed of cDNA or gDNA derived from T cells, B-cell-depleted T cells, or PBMCs. The sample metadata nearly always contained a de-identified subject ID, COVID-19 status, age in years and sex. The repertoires were made available in a free public database intended to serve as a resource for research on the immune response to SARS-CoV-2.

The immunoSEQ Assay, a bias-controlled multiplex PCR, was used to amplify TCRbeta CDR3 regions from genomic DNA. The authors processed their data as follows. The number of nucleated cells in each sample was estimated by amplification of reference gene primers within the assay. To quantify the absolute abundance of each unique TCRbeta CDR3 rearrangement, sequence reads were collapsed and filtered. For each sample, productive Simpson clonality was calculated by taking the square root of Simpson's diversity index across productive rearrangements. Not all clones reach the TCRdb copy of this immuneACCESS table, which keeps in-frame sequences only. Checked studies attribute under half of the gap to unresolved V genes and leave the rest unexplained. For V, J and clone size, that table is used; D and trimming come from the DNA. The table for this sample lists tens of thousands of clones; 65% to 90% of them were counted only once. About 1.2% of the sample lies in the top ten.

The paper as a whole reports these results and caveats: How much clinical and demographic metadata was included differed by source and by participant, and the metadata was provided uncurated.

Per the germline V gene, KGHSH is the CDR1 and LQKENI is the CDR2. The CDR3 runs 15 amino acids, cysteine and phenylalanine included. The entry retains the CDR3 DNA only, 45 bases that are in frame from base 1. V is clipped by 5 bases and J by 2 bases, and the sequence between their germline boundaries is 13 bases long. Concerning this clone: Its antigen remains undetermined. No much larger clonotype is one base removed from it; base qualities were not supplied.

Whole blood was collected in K2EDTA tubes by collaborating institutions according to the institutions' own protocols. For TCRbeta analysis, collaborator samples were shipped as frozen whole blood, as isolated PBMCs, or as DNA extracted from either sample type. The receptor chain draws on TRBV18 and TRBJ1-3, and perhaps TRBD1 as D gene, on 6 matching bases. The TCR was taken from a man aged 60-69 years with acute or convalescent COVID-19. Material: peripheral blood. Here the CDR3 is given as CASSIGQSPGNTIYF. The nucleotides are TGTGCCAGCTCAATAGGACAGTCCCCTGGAAACACCATATATTTT. The CDR3, completed at both ends by the reference TRBV18 and TRBJ1-3 genes, gives the full variable domain NAGVMQNPRHLVRRRGQEARLRCSPMKGHSHVYWYRQLPEEGLKFMVYLQKENIIDESGMPKERFSAEFPKEGPSILRIQQVVRGDSAAYFCASSIGQSPGNTIYFGEGSWLTVV.